This T cell receptor beta chain derives from a study of shared clonotypes between healthy human individuals. The study, taken as a whole, reports: Limited genetic and exposure-history diversity came from having few donors. Relative to their counterparts shared across all four donors, non-shared clonotypes exhibited diminished generation probabilities.

This clone has just a few counts. Its matching antigen is unknown. The same CDR3 is also encoded by other DNA sequences in this sample. At a deep level, the assay was run. Genomic DNA (from each subset) was split evenly across several immunoSEQ plates. Libraries were prepared by immunoSEQ multiplex PCR; TCRdb keeps only in-frame clonotypes and omits some of them. The table has 600,000 to 800,000 clones, 72% seen once. Germline loops: CDR1 MNHEY, CDR2 SVGAGI. This CDR3 comprises 15 residues. Trimming removed 0 bases from V and 2 bases from J, with 10 bases in between. The source of this sequence is a woman aged 25 to 39 in good health. V and J are TRBV6-5 and TRBJ1-1, with D unclear. Material: memory CD4+ T cells sorted from blood. The subset: CD45RA-negative fraction. CDR3 residues: CASSYSRASNTEAFF. Here the CDR3 DNA reads TGTGCCAGCAGTTACTCTAGGGCCTCCAACACTGAAGCTTTCTTT.